This TCR beta chain was recorded in a study of T cells in Graves' hyperthyroidism and ophthalmopathy. TCR beta CDR3 regions were amplified from RNA transcripts. The HTBI set primed first-round TCR CDR3 RT-PCR. Each CDR3 protein gets one entry after TCRdb re-called the multiplex PCR reads with MiXCR. Of roughly 600,000 distinct CDR3 sequences listed, roughly 14% are singletons. As concerns this clonotype: What it binds is unknown.

The CDR3 consists of 14 residues. Germline loops: CDR1 LNHDA, CDR2 SQIVND (reference sequence). The V and J ends lost 8 bases and 3 bases, in that order; junction bases with no gene match: 4. Diagnosing involved the use of clinical symptoms, serum thyroxine and TRAb, thyroid ultrasound and orbital computed tomography. Fresh 10 ml peripheral blood yielded PBMCs. Findings and caveats of the study: Within blood appeared most thyroid clonotypes that had expanded above 0.001.

The chain uses TRBV19 and TRBJ1-5; 10 nucleotides line up with TRBD1. The source is a woman between 45 and 60 years old with Graves' ophthalmopathy. The sequenced sample was blood. CDR3 sequence: CASWDRGFNQPQHF. The CDR3 nucleotides are TGTGCCAGTTGGGACAGGGGTTTCAATCAGCCCCAGCATTTT.